These 10 T cell receptor beta chains share one sample of origin, sequenced in a study of spatial heterogeneity in lung cancer. TCRdb reanalysed the 5' RACE reads using MiXCR and keeps one entry per CDR3 protein. This table holds 35,000 to 55,000 distinct CDR3 sequences, 12% found once. Documented time point: blood at routine non-recurrence follow-up after resection. The sample consisted of PBMCs, taken at follow-up. The receptors shown here come from a male donor with early-stage non-small cell lung cancer.

This clonotype was found many times. Germline and junction disagree at one end, which may indicate a read error. CDR3 nucleotide sequence: TGCAGCGTTGAAGACAGGGGGCCTGAACTGGTTTTT. Its protein product is CSVEDRGPELVF. The rearrangement uses TRBV29-1 and TRBJ1-4; 8 bases line up with TRBD1. From germline, CDR1 is SQVTM and CDR2 ANQGSEA. The CDR3 has 12 residues.

As DNA, the CDR3 is TGCAGTGCCTCGAGCGGGAAAGCCTACAATGAGCAGTTCTTC. This codes for CSASSGKAYNEQFF. The chain couples TRBV20-1 to TRBJ2-1, with 7 bases matching TRBD2. This CDR3 has 14 amino acids. The junction had 7 bases not matched to a gene; V was cut back by 6 bases and J by 2 bases. The germline CDR1 and CDR2 sequences are DFQATT and SNEGSKA (reference sequence).

For the CDR3, the DNA is TGTGCCAGCTCACCTCCGGGACAGAAAGAGACCCAGTACTTC. Encoded protein: CASSPPGQKETQYF. The chain carries TRBV18 and TRBJ2-5; 7 positions match TRBD1. The junction had 4 bases not matched to a gene; V was cut back by 3 bases and J by 3 bases. This CDR3 comprises 14 residues. CDR1 is KGHSH and CDR2 is LQKENI in the germline V gene.

The CDR3 spells CASREGPGTGNSPQHF. For the CDR3, the DNA is TGTGCCAGCAGGGAGGGACCCGGGACAGGGAATTCACCCCAGCATTTT. The genes are TRBV6-1 and TRBJ1-5; 9 bases map to TRBD1. With V trimmed by 6 bases and J by 10 bases, 16 bases remained unmatched. The CDR3 is 16 amino acids. Per the germline V gene, CDR1 is MNHNS and CDR2 is SASEGT.

This clonotype was seen ten or more times. The V gene is TRBV9, the J gene TRBJ2-3; D perhaps matches TRBD1 (6 bases). Germline V lookup: CDR1 SGDLS, CDR2 YYNGEE. This CDR3 is 15 amino acids long. The V end was cut by 3 bases, the J end by 3 bases, with 14 bases between. The CDR3 region has the DNA TGTGCCAGCAGCGGGGGGCCTTTCTTGACAGATACGCAGTATTTT. Its translation: CASSGGPFLTDTQYF.

This clonotype was seen many times. The chain is built from TRBV6-4 and TRBJ1-2, with TRBD1 as a possible D gene (5 bases). Germline lookup yields CDR1 MRHNA and CDR2 SNTAGT. Trimming pared 3 bases from V and 8 bases from J, leaving 13 bases between. The CDR3 covers 13 residues. The CDR3 reads CASSEGVAGGYTF. The CDR3 DNA reads as TGTGCCAGCAGTGAGGGGGTAGCTGGCGGCTACACCTTC.

In its sample, this clonotype was seen many times. This CDR3 reads CASSLGQTEAFF. CDR3 sequence (DNA): TGTGCCAGCAGTCTTGGACAGACTGAAGCTTTCTTT. The chain is built from TRBV28 and TRBJ1-1; a weak D match, TRBD1 (6 bases). Trimming removed 5 bases from V and 5 bases from J, with 9 bases in between. Germline V gene sequence: CDR1 MDHEN, CDR2 SYDVKM. The CDR3 covers 12 residues.

This clonotype occurred many times. The genes are TRBV7-2 and TRBJ1-5; no firm D call. Trimming stripped 0 bases from V and 3 bases from J, with 6 bases between. The V gene's germline CDR1 is SGHTA and CDR2 FQGNSA. The CDR3 consists of 14 residues. The CDR3 nucleotides are TGTGCCAGCAGCTTAGCGGGGTCCAATCAGCCCCAGCATTTT. This translates into CASSLAGSNQPQHF.

This sequence joins TRBV5-1 and TRBJ1-2; unclear D gene. Per germline, CDR1 SGHRS and CDR2 YFSETQ. This CDR3 comprises 13 residues. V was pared by 5 bases and J by 7 bases, with 15 bases between. Here the CDR3 reads CASSLSRTSGYTF. DNA for the CDR3: TGCGCCAGCAGTCTATCTAGGACTTCTGGCTACACCTTC.

This clonotype showed up just a few times. The chain carries TRBV5-4 and TRBJ1-1; 9 bases are a match to TRBD1. The CDR3 is 16 amino acids. The V gene end was trimmed by 4 bases and the J gene end by 1 base; junction bases not matched to a gene: 8. CDR1 is SGHNT, CDR2 YYREEE, per germline (reference sequence). The chain's CDR3 is CASSTGGTGTNTEAFF. The CDR3 nucleotides are TGTGCCAGCAGCACGGGGGGGACAGGGACGAACACTGAAGCTTTCTTT.